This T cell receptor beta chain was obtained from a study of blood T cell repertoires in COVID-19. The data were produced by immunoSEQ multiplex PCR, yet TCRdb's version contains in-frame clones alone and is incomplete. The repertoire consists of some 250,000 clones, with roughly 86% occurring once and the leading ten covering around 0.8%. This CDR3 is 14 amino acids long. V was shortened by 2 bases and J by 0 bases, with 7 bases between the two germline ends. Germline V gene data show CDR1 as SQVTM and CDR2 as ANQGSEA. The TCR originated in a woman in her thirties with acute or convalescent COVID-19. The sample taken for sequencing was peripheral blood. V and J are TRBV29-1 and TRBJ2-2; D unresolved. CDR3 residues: CSVERGTNTGELFF. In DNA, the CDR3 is TGCAGCGTTGAACGCGGAACGAACACCGGGGAGCTGTTTTTT.